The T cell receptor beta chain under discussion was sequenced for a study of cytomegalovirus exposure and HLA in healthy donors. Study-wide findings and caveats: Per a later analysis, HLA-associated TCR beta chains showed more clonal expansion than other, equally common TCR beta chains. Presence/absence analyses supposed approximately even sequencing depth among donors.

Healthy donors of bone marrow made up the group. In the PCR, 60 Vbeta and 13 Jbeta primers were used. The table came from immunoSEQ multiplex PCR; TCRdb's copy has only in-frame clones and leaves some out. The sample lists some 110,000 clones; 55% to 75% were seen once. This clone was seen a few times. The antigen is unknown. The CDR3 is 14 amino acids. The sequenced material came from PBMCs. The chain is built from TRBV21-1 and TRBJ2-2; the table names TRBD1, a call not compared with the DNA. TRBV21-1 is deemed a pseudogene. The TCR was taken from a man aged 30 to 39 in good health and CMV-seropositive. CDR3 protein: CASSNTGGTGELFF. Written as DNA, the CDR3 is TGTGCCAGCAGCAACACAGGGGGCACCGGGGAGCTGTTTTTT.